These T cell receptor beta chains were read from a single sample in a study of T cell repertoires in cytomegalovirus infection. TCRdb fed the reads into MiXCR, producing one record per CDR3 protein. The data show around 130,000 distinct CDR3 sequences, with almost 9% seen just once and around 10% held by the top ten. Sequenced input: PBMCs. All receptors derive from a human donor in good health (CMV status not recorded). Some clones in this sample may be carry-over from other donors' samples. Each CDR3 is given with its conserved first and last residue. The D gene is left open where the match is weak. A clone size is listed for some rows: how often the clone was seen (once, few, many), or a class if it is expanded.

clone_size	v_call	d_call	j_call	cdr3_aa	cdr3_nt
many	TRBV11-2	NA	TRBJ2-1	CASSLTRVGTNEQFF	TGTGCCAGCAGCCTGACACGGGTCGGGACCAATGAGCAGTTCTTC
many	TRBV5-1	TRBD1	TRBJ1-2	CASSLDRGIYGYTF	TGCGCCAGCAGCTTGGACAGGGGTATCTATGGCTACACCTTC
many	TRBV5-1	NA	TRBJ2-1	CASSLEAGVNEQFF	TGCGCCAGCAGCTTGGAGGCAGGGGTCAATGAGCAGTTCTTC
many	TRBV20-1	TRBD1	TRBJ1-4	CSARARGTGYEKLFF	TGCAGTGCTAGAGCTCGAGGGACAGGGTATGAAAAACTGTTTTTT
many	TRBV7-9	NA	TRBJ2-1	CASSLAPENNEQFF	TGTGCCAGCAGCTTAGCTCCGGAAAACAATGAGCAGTTCTTC
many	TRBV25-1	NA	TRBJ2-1	CASSRGRIYNEQFF	TGTGCCAGCAGTAGGGGACGGATATACAATGAGCAGTTCTTC
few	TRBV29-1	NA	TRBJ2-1	CSAGDSFYNEQFF	TGCAGCGCGGGGGACAGCTTCTACAATGAGCAGTTCTTC
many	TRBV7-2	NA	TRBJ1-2	CASSLEGRYGYTF	TGTGCCAGCAGCTTAGAGGGTCGCTATGGCTACACCTTC
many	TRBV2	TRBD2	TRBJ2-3	CASSPRVAGGTDTQYF	TGTGCCAGCAGTCCGCGGGTAGCGGGGGGCACAGATACGCAGTATTTT
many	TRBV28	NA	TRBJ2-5	CASSLSRVGETQYF	TGTGCCAGCAGTTTAAGCCGGGTAGGAGAGACCCAGTACTTC
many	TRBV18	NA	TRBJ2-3	CASSPASADTQYF	TGTGCCAGCTCACCTGCTAGCGCCGATACGCAGTATTTT
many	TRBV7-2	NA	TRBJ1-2	CASSLDMDGYTF	TGTGCCAGCAGCTTAGATATGGATGGCTACACCTTC
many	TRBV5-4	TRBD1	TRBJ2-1	CASSFHRDSLYNEQFF	TGTGCCAGCAGCTTCCACCGGGACAGCCTATACAATGAGCAGTTCTTC
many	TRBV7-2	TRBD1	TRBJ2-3	CASSLATRTGRATDTQYF	TGTGCCAGCAGCTTAGCTACCAGGACAGGTCGGGCCACAGATACGCAGTATTTT
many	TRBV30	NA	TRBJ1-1	CAWSRKGGTEAFF	TGTGCCTGGAGTAGAAAAGGTGGCACTGAAGCTTTCTTT
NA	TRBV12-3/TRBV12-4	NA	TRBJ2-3	CASTRERSTDTQYF	TGTGCCAGCACCAGGGAACGGAGCACAGATACGCAGTATTTT
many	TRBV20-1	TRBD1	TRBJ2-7	CSALPGQGYEQYF	TGCAGTGCCCTCCCGGGACAGGGCTACGAGCAGTACTTC
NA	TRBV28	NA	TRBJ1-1	CASSLLVGQLNTEAFF	TGTGCCAGCAGTCTACTAGTGGGGCAGTTGAACACTGAAGCTTTCTTT
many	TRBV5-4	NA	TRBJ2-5	CASSFGQETQYF	TGTGCCAGCAGCTTTGGCCAAGAGACCCAGTACTTC
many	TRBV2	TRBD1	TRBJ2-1	CASSPGQYNEQFF	TGTGCCAGCAGCCCGGGACAGTACAATGAGCAGTTCTTC
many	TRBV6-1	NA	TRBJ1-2	CASSERRNYGYTF	TGTGCCAGCAGTGAACGCCGAAACTATGGCTACACCTTC
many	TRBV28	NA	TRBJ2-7	CASSLAPYEQYF	TGTGCCAGCAGTTTGGCCCCCTACGAGCAGTACTTC
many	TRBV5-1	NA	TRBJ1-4	CASSLGPSNEKLFF	TGCGCCAGCAGCTTAGGACCTAGTAATGAAAAACTGTTTTTT
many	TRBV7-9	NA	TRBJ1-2	CASSLASVGTDGYTF	TGTGCCAGCAGCTTAGCGTCGGTGGGAACGGATGGCTACACCTTC
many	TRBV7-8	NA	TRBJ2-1	CASSLPGRAYNEQFF	TGTGCCAGCAGCCTCCCGGGCAGGGCCTACAATGAGCAGTTCTTC
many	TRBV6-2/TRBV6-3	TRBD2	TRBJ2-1	CASSSPRLAGGQSSYNEQFF	TGTGCCAGCAGTTCGCCGAGACTAGCGGGGGGCCAGAGCTCCTACAATGAGCAGTTCTTC
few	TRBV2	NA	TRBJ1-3	CASSERTRVPNSSGNTIYF	TGTGCCAGCAGTGAAAGGACCAGGGTGCCGAACTCCTCTGGAAACACCATATATTTT
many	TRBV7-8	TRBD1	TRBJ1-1	CASSRTGVTEAFF	TGTGCCAGCAGCCGAACAGGGGTCACTGAAGCTTTCTTT
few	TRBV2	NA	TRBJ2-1	CASSPTSNEQFF	TGTGCCAGCAGCCCTACTAGCAATGAGCAGTTCTTC
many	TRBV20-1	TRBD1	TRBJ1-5	CSAGGQGPINQPQHF	TGCAGTGCTGGGGGACAGGGGCCCATTAATCAGCCCCAGCATTTT
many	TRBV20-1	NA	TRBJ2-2	CSARDPDAGTSNTGELFF	TGCAGTGCTAGAGATCCAGACGCGGGGACCTCGAACACCGGGGAGCTGTTTTTT
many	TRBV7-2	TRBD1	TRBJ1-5	CASSPNRDRGQPQHF	TGTGCCAGCAGCCCTAACCGGGACAGGGGCCAGCCCCAGCATTTT
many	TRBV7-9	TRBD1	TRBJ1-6	CASSDGQGGHSPLHF	TGTGCCAGCAGCGACGGACAGGGCGGGCACTCACCCCTCCACTTT